This T cell receptor beta chain came from a study of blood T cell repertoires in COVID-19. The wider study: The samples span acute and convalescent COVID-19 from the United States, Italy and Spain. Sources were T cells, B-cell-depleted T cells, or PBMCs; the material itself was cDNA or gDNA.

The sample holds a few counts of this clone. TCRdb's copy holds only in-frame clones and misses some; the assay was immunoSEQ multiplex PCR. The sample holds under 200,000 clones, more than 60% seen once. This CDR3 region has 14 residues. Germline loops: CDR1 SNHLY, CDR2 FYNNEI. V dropped 6 bases and J dropped 3 bases, with 12 bases sitting between them. The chain combines TRBV2 with TRBJ1-5, with a weak D call TRBD1 (5 bases). This sequence originates from a man aged 60 to 75 with acute or convalescent COVID-19. Sequencing input: peripheral blood. The CDR3 sequence is CASSSQGSNQPQHF. CDR3 bases: TGTGCCAGCAGCTCCCAGGGCTCCAATCAGCCCCAGCATTTT.